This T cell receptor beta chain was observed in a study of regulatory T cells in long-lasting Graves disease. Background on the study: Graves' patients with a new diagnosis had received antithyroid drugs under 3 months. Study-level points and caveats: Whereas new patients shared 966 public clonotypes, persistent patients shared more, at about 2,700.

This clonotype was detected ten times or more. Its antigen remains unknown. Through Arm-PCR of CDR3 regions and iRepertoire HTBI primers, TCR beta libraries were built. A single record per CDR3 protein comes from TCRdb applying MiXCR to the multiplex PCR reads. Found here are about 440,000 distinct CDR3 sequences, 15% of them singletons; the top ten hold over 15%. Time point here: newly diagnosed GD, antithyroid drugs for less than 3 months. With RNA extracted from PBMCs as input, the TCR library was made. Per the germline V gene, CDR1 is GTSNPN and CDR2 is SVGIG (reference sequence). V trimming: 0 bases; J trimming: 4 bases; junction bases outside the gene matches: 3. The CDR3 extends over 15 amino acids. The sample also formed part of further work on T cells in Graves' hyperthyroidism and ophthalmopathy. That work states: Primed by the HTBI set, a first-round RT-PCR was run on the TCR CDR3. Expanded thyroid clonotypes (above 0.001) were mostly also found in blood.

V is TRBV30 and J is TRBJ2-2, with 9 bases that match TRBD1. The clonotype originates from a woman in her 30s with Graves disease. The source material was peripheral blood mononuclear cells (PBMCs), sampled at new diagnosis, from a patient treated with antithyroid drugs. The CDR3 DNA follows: TGTGCCTGGAGTGTAACAGGGGGCATCACCGGGGAGCTGTTTTTT. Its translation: CAWSVTGGITGELFF.